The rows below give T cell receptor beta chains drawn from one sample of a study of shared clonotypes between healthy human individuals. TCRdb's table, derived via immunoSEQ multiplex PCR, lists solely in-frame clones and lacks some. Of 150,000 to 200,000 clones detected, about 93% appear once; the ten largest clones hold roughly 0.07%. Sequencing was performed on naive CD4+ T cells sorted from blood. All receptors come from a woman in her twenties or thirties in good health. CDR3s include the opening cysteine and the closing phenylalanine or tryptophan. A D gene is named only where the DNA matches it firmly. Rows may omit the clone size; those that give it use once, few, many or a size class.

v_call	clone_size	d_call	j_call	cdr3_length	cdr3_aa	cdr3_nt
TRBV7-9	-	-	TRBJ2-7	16	CASSLFFRTVTYEQYF	TGTGCCAGCAGCTTATTTTTCCGGACAGTTACCTACGAGCAGTACTTC
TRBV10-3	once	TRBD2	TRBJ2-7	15	CAISFGTSDAYEQYF	TGTGCCATCAGTTTCGGAACTAGCGATGCCTACGAGCAGTACTTC
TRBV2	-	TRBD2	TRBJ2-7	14	CASLTSGITYEQYF	TGTGCCAGCTTGACTAGCGGGATAACCTACGAGCAGTACTTC
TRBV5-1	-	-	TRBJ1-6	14	CASSEEPRDSPLHF	TGCGCCAGCAGCGAGGAACCTCGGGATTCACCCCTCCACTTT
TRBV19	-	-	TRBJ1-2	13	CASSLNGHFGYTF	TGTGCCAGTAGTCTGAACGGACACTTCGGCTACACCTTC
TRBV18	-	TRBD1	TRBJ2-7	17	CASSAKIRTGSSYEQYF	TGTGCCAGCTCAGCCAAAATCCGGACAGGGTCCTCCTACGAGCAGTACTTC
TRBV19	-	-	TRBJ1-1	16	CASSIGPGAMNTEAFF	TGTGCCAGTAGTATAGGTCCAGGGGCAATGAACACTGAAGCTTTCTTT
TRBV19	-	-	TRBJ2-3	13	CASSSESTDTQYF	TGTGCCAGTAGTAGCGAGAGCACAGATACGCAGTATTTT
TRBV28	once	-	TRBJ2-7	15	CASTLERGNSYEQYF	TGTGCCAGCACCCTAGAGAGGGGGAACTCCTACGAGCAGTACTTC
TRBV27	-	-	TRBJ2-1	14	CASKALSSYNEQFF	TGTGCCAGCAAAGCCCTTAGCTCCTACAATGAGCAGTTCTTC
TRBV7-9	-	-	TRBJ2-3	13	CASSLGRTDTQYF	TGTGCCAGCAGCTTAGGACGCACAGATACGCAGTATTTT
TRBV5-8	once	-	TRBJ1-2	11	CAQRRGYGYTF	TGTGCCCAACGTAGGGGGTATGGCTACACCTTC
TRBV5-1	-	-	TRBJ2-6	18	CASSLAGNRDSGANVLTF	TGCGCCAGCAGCTTGGCAGGGAACAGGGACTCTGGGGCCAACGTCCTGACTTTC
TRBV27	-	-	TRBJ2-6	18	CASSLSRPSSSGANVLTF	TGTGCCAGCAGTTTATCGCGGCCCAGTAGCTCTGGGGCCAACGTCCTGACTTTC
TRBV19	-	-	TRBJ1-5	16	CASSRPTGTTDQPQHF	TGTGCCAGTAGTCGCCCTACAGGGACGACAGATCAGCCCCAGCATTTT
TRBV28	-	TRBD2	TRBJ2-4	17	CASSGWGLAGAKNIQYF	TGTGCCAGCAGTGGATGGGGACTAGCGGGAGCCAAAAACATTCAGTACTTC
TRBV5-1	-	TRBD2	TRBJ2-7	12	CASSWDYYEQYF	TGCGCCAGCAGCTGGGACTACTACGAGCAGTACTTC
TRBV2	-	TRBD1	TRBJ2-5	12	CASSTGEETQYF	TGTGCCAGCAGCACAGGGGAAGAGACCCAGTACTTC
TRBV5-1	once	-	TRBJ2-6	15	CASSDGRAGANVLTF	TGCGCCAGCTCGGACGGCAGGGCTGGGGCCAACGTCCTGACTTTC
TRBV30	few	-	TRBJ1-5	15	CAWSPGVGSNQPQHF	TGTGCCTGGAGCCCAGGGGTAGGGAGCAATCAGCCCCAGCATTTT
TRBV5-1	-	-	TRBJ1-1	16	CASSSTGRKMNTEAFF	TGCGCCAGCAGCTCGACCGGGAGAAAAATGAACACTGAAGCTTTCTTT
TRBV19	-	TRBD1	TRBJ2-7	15	CASSMEQGSIYEQYF	TGTGCCAGTAGTATGGAACAGGGGTCGATTTACGAGCAGTACTTC
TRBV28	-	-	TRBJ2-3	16	CASSTPTGTTPDTQYF	TGTGCCAGCAGTACCCCAACAGGGACTACCCCGGATACGCAGTATTTT
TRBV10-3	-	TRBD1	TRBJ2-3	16	CAISRGQGLSTDTQYF	TGTGCCATCAGTAGGGGACAGGGCCTGAGCACAGATACGCAGTATTTT
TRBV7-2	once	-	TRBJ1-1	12	CASSKTYTEAFF	TGTGCCAGCAGCAAGACGTACACTGAAGCTTTCTTT
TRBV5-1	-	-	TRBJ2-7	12	CASSLDEREQYF	TGCGCCAGCAGCTTGGACGAGCGCGAGCAGTACTTC
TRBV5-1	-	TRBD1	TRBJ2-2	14	CASSLRQGDRELFF	TGCGCCAGCAGCTTGAGGCAGGGGGACCGGGAGCTGTTTTTT
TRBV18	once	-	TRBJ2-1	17	CASSPPLVPGPYNEQFF	TGTGCCAGCTCACCACCATTGGTCCCCGGACCCTACAATGAGCAGTTCTTC
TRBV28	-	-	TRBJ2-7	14	CASSEGTVTYQQYF	TGTGCCAGCAGCGAGGGGACGGTGACTTACCAGCAGTACTTC
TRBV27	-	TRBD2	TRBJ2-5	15	CASSFGLAGVETQYF	TGTGCCAGCAGTTTCGGACTAGCGGGAGTAGAGACCCAGTACTTC
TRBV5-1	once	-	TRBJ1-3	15	CASSLVGESGNTIYF	TGCGCCAGCAGCTTGGTGGGAGAGTCTGGAAACACCATATATTTT
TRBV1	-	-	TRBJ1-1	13	CTSRIQGRTEAFF	TGCACCAGCAGAATACAAGGTCGGACTGAAGCTTTCTTT
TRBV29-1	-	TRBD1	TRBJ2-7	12	CSGYRGSGEQYF	TGCAGCGGGTACAGGGGGTCAGGGGAGCAGTACTTC
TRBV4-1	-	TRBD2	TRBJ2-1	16	CASSQFLAGVGNEQFF	TGCGCCAGCAGCCAGTTCCTAGCGGGAGTGGGAAATGAGCAGTTCTTC
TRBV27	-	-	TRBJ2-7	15	CASSSVADGDYEQYF	TGTGCCAGCAGTTCAGTAGCGGACGGAGACTACGAGCAGTACTTC
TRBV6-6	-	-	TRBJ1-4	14	CASSYRRRGEKLFF	TGTGCCAGCAGTTACCGGCGCCGGGGGGAAAAACTGTTTTTT
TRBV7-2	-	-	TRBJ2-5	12	CASSRYQETQYF	TGTGCCAGCAGCCGTTACCAAGAGACCCAGTACTTC
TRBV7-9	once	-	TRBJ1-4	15	CASSLARTANEKLFF	TGTGCCAGCAGCTTAGCGAGAACAGCGAATGAAAAACTGTTTTTT
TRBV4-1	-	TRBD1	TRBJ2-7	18	CASSPLPTGTGSPYEQYF	TGCGCCAGCAGCCCTCTCCCAACCGGGACAGGGAGCCCCTACGAGCAGTACTTC
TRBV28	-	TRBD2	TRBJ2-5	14	CASSLRVGAREQYF	TGTGCCAGCAGTTTAAGAGTGGGCGCGCGGGAGCAGTACTTC
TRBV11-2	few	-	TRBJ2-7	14	CASIHNRGTDEQYF	TGTGCCAGCATCCATAATAGGGGTACGGACGAGCAGTACTTC
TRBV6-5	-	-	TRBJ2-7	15	CASSYSGTDSYEQYF	TGTGCCAGCAGTTACTCCGGGACGGACTCCTACGAGCAGTACTTC
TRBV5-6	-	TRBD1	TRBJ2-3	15	CASSWTGRDTDTQYF	TGTGCCAGCAGCTGGACAGGGAGAGACACAGATACGCAGTATTTT
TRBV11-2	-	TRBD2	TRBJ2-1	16	CASSLYRAGGNNEQFF	TGTGCCAGCAGCCTCTACCGGGCGGGAGGCAACAATGAGCAGTTCTTC
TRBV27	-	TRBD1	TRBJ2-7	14	CASRTRDSSYEQYF	TGTGCCAGCAGGACCCGGGACAGCTCCTACGAGCAGTACTTC
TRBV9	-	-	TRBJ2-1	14	CASSVVQGDDEQFF	TGTGCCAGCAGCGTAGTACAGGGTGACGATGAGCAGTTCTTC
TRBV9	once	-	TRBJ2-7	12	CASSVGANEQYF	TGTGCCAGCAGCGTAGGTGCCAACGAGCAGTACTTC